This TCR beta chain was sequenced for a study of shared clonotypes between healthy human individuals. Whole-study findings and limits: Clonotype sharing across donors was expected to vary with sequencing depth. It was the few donors that limited the genetic and exposure-history diversity represented.

Germline CDR1 and CDR2: SGHAT and FQNNGV. The CDR3 totals 15 residues. Germline trimming cut 3 bases from V and 3 bases from J; bases unmatched to any gene: 7. Measured with immunoSEQ multiplex PCR; TCRdb has only the in-frame clones, and not every one. The top ten clones hold roughly 1.1% of a sample with about 2 million clones, approximately 94% of them seen once. On this clone itself: The antigen remains undetermined.

The naive CD8 subset, CD45RO-negative cells positively selected for CCR7, excluded terminally differentiated effector memory CD45RA+ cells. The study drew all its donors from Caucasian adults living in Nashville, Tennessee. This chain connects TRBV11-2 to TRBJ2-7; TRBD1 agrees at 8 bases. The sample taken for sequencing was naive CD8+ T cells sorted from blood. The source of this sequence is a man aged 18 to 30 in good health. The CDR3, as DNA: TGTGCCAGCAGCTTGTCCGGACAGGGTTTCTACGAGCAGTACTTC. It codes for CASSLSGQGFYEQYF.